Shown below are 26 T cell receptor beta chains from a single sample sequenced in a study of cytomegalovirus exposure and HLA in healthy donors. 60 Vbeta and 13 Jbeta primers were used in PCR. Assay used: immunoSEQ multiplex PCR; TCRdb lists only in-frame clones, some missing. In the table there are about 79,000 clones, 70% to 85% of which are singletons. Sequenced input: PBMCs. Receptors originate from a man aged 55 to 69 in good health and CMV-seronegative.

This clone appeared a few times. This chain uses TRBV5-4 with TRBJ2-3; 8 bases match TRBD2. The CDR3 has 16 residues. The germline V gene has CDR1 SGHNT and CDR2 YYREEE (reference sequence). J gave up 6 bases and V 4 bases, and 13 bases lay outside the gene matches. The CDR3 is CASSPTSDPFRDTQYF. CDR3 DNA sequence: TGTGCCAGCAGCCCGACTAGCGACCCCTTTCGGGATACGCAGTATTTT.

This clone was seen a single time. The chain has TRBV4-2 and TRBJ1-1; D is perhaps TRBD1 (6 bases). Germline V gene data show CDR1 as LGHNA and CDR2 as YNFKEQ. CDR3 size: 16 residues. Trimming cost V 4 bases and J 0 bases, with 15 bases left between them. The CDR3 sequence: CASSRAGEAMNTEAFF. CDR3 nucleotides: TGTGCCAGCAGCCGGGCAGGGGAAGCCATGAACACTGAAGCTTTCTTT.

The chain carries TRBV28 and TRBJ2-7, with 10 bases lining up with TRBD2. The CDR3 has 14 residues. J lost 4 bases, V lost 7 bases, and 7 bases had no gene match. Germline CDR1 MDHEN, CDR2 SYDVKM. The CDR3 DNA sequence: TGTGCCAGCAACCAACTAGCGGGGTCTTACGAGCAGTACTTC. Amino acid sequence: CASNQLAGSYEQYF.

The chain is built from TRBV19 and TRBJ2-1, with 8 bases identical to TRBD1. Germline V CDR1 and CDR2: LNHDA, SQIVND (reference sequence). The length of the CDR3 is 14 residues. After removal of 3 bases from V and 6 bases from J, the junction contained 4 bases not matched to a gene. The CDR3, as DNA: TGTGCCAGTAGTATCATGGACAGGGCCAATGAGCAGTTCTTC. This gives the protein CASSIMDRANEQFF.

V usage is TRBV6-5 and J usage is TRBJ2-2; TRBD1 might be the D (5 bases). Germline CDR1 is MNHEY and CDR2 is SVGAGI. V dropped 3 bases and J dropped 5 bases, with 13 bases sitting between them. The CDR3 runs to 15 residues. CDR3 bases: TGTGCCAGCAGTTATTTAGTGAAGGGGACCGGGGAGCTGTTTTTT. Its protein product is CASSYLVKGTGELFF.

J is TRBJ2-5 and V is TRBV15, with TRBD2 matching 15 bases. The junction had 2 bases not matched to a gene; V was cut back by 4 bases and J by 2 bases. CDR1 and CDR2 from the germline V gene are LNHNV and YYDKDF (reference sequence). The CDR3 is 16 residues long. The chain's CDR3 is CATSTGTSGGQETQYF. The CDR3 nucleotides are TGTGCCACCAGCACAGGGACTAGCGGGGGGCAAGAGACCCAGTACTTC.

The V and J genes are TRBV19 and TRBJ2-7; maybe TRBD2 (5 bases). The germline V and J ends were trimmed by 1 base and 3 bases, with 10 bases remaining between them. CDR3 length equals 14 residues. In germline, CDR1 is LNHDA, CDR2 SQIVND (reference sequence). The CDR3 coding sequence is TGTGCCAGTAGTATAGGAGGGCACCTCTACGAGCAGTACTTC. This sequence encodes CASSIGGHLYEQYF.

This clone was counted between two and nine times. The chain carries TRBV28 and TRBJ2-3; 9 bases align to TRBD2. Germline V lookup: CDR1 MDHEN, CDR2 SYDVKM. V gave up 5 bases and J gave up 3 bases; unmatched junction bases: 12. The CDR3 covers 17 residues. Here the CDR3 reads CASSSLILAGRTDTQYF. CDR3 in DNA: TGTGCCAGCAGTAGTCTCATTCTAGCGGGAAGGACAGATACGCAGTATTTT.

This chain links TRBV5-1 with TRBJ2-1, with 8 positions matching TRBD1. Looked up from germline, CDR1 is SGHRS and CDR2 is YFSETQ. Unmatched junction bases numbered 9, after V lost 3 bases and J lost 4 bases. The CDR3 loop spans 16 amino acids. CDR3 protein: CASSSSGTGYYNEQFF. CDR3 nucleotide sequence: TGCGCCAGCAGCTCCTCCGGGACAGGATATTACAATGAGCAGTTCTTC. The full variable domain, completed using reference TRBV5-1 and TRBJ2-1, is KAGVTQTPRYLIKTRGQQVTLSCSPISGHRSVSWYQQTPGQGLQFLFEYFSETQRNKGNFPGRFSGRQFSNSRSEMNVSTLELGDSALYLCASSSSGTGYYNEQFFGPGTRLTVL.

The chain recombines TRBV5-6 with TRBJ2-1; TRBD2 matches 9 bases. This CDR3 is 14 amino acids long. V trimming: 5 bases; J trimming: 9 bases; junction bases outside the gene matches: 9. The germline gives CDR1 SGHDT, CDR2 YYEEEE. DNA of the CDR3: TGTGCCAGCAGAGATAGCGGGGGCCCCTCTGAGCAGTTCTTC. Its protein product is CASRDSGGPSEQFF.

The chain combines TRBV7-2 with TRBJ2-2; the match to TRBD2 covers 8 bases. Germline loops: CDR1 SGHTA, CDR2 FQGNSA. J gave up 1 base and V 4 bases, and 5 bases lay outside the gene matches. The CDR3 is 16 amino acids. CDR3 region: CASSSWTSRNTGELFF. The CDR3 DNA is TGTGCCAGCAGCTCCTGGACTAGCAGGAACACCGGGGAGCTGTTTTTT. The full variable domain, completed using reference TRBV7-2 and TRBJ2-2, is GAGVSQSPSNKVTEKGKDVELRCDPISGHTALYWYRQSLGQGLEFLIYFQGNSAPDKSGLPSDRFSAERTGGSVSTLTIQRTQQEDSAVYLCASSSWTSRNTGELFFGEGSRLTVL.

This clone has only a few counts. The chain uses TRBV6-1 and TRBJ2-7, with TRBD1 matching over 7 bases. Germline CDR1 is MNHNS and CDR2 is SASEGT. This CDR3 spans 14 amino acids. V shed 7 bases, J shed 0 bases, and the junction held 6 bases outside the gene matches. DNA for the CDR3: TGTGCCAGCACTTTGGACAGGAGCTCCTACGAGCAGTACTTC. This encodes CASTLDRSSYEQYF.

The V gene is TRBV5-1, the J gene TRBJ2-3, with D unresolved. CDR1 is SGHRS, CDR2 YFSETQ, per germline. V shed 1 base and J shed 0 bases, with 12 bases lying between them. The CDR3 has 16 residues. This CDR3 is CASSLLPPTSTDTQYF. The DNA for the CDR3 is TGCGCCAGCAGCTTGTTGCCACCAACTAGCACAGATACGCAGTATTTT.

The chain combines TRBV28 with TRBJ2-1; D gene ambiguous. Between the trimmed V and J ends, which lost 5 bases and 9 bases, there was a span of 20 bases. From germline, CDR1 is MDHEN and CDR2 SYDVKM. This CDR3 comprises 15 residues. CDR3 in DNA: TGTGCCAGCAGTCCCGCAGGCCCCAGGTTGTCTGAGCAGTTCTTC. Translating gives CASSPAGPRLSEQFF.

This chain uses TRBV2 with TRBJ1-4; TRBD1 aligns across 7 bases. The trim removed 4 bases at V and 5 bases at J, leaving 4 bases unmatched. Germline CDR1 reads SNHLY; CDR2 reads FYNNEI. CDR3 length equals 14 residues. The CDR3 DNA is TGTGCCAGCAGTGGTCTACAGGGGAATGAAAAACTGTTTTTT. This sequence encodes CASSGLQGNEKLFF.

This clone was recorded only once. The rearrangement joins TRBV2 to TRBJ1-5; weak D call: TRBD1 (6 bases). Germline V gene lookup returns CDR1 SNHLY and CDR2 FYNNEI. The CDR3 runs to 14 residues. Trimming left V 5 bases short and J 2 bases short, with 10 bases between. CDR3 protein: CASSFSGGNQPQHF. The CDR3 DNA follows: TGTGCCAGCAGTTTCTCAGGGGGCAATCAGCCCCAGCATTTT.

V is TRBV6-1 and J is TRBJ1-5; D gene uncertain. The CDR3 extends over 14 amino acids. The V gene lost 2 bases and the J gene lost 2 bases, with 7 bases spanning the gap. Per germline, CDR1 MNHNS and CDR2 SASEGT. The DNA for the CDR3 is TGTGCCAGCAGTGAAATCGGGGGCAATCAGCCCCAGCATTTT. Its protein product is CASSEIGGNQPQHF.

The chain couples TRBV9 to TRBJ1-4; a possible D gene is TRBD1 (6 bases). CDR3 length: 13 amino acids. Trimming took off 6 bases at V and 7 bases at J, with 13 bases between the two ends. CDR1 is SGDLS and CDR2 is YYNGEE in the germline V gene. In nucleotides, the CDR3 is TGTGCCAGCAATACAGGGATGTCTGAAAAACTGTTTTTT. Its protein product is CASNTGMSEKLFF.

The sample holds one count of this clone. This chain links TRBV5-6 with TRBJ2-7; TRBD1 matches 7 bases. CDR1 is SGHDT and CDR2 is YYEEEE in the germline V gene. V lost 5 bases to trimming and J lost 6 bases; unmatched junction nucleotides: 8. The CDR3 loop spans 13 amino acids. The CDR3: CASSFNRGGEQYF. In nucleotides, the CDR3 is TGTGCCAGCAGTTTTAACAGGGGCGGCGAGCAGTACTTC. Full variable domain (remainder filled in from reference TRBV5-6 and TRBJ2-7): DAGVTQSPTHLIKTRGQQVTLRCSPKSGHDTVSWYQQALGQGPQFIFQYYEEEERQRGNFPDRFSGHQFPNYSSELNVNALLLGDSALYLCASSFNRGGEQYFGPGTRLTVT.

The chain is built from TRBV28 and TRBJ2-1; 10 bases are a match to TRBD2. The CDR3 has 14 amino acids. Trimming at V came to 7 bases and at J to 4 bases, leaving 4 bases not matched to a gene. Germline V gene lookup returns CDR1 MDHEN and CDR2 SYDVKM. The CDR3 nucleotides are TGTGCCAGCACCGGGACTAGCGAATACAATGAGCAGTTCTTC. Amino acids: CASTGTSEYNEQFF.

The gene calls are TRBV28 and TRBJ2-7; D is perhaps TRBD2 (6 bases). Per germline, CDR1 MDHEN and CDR2 SYDVKM. Trimming stripped 8 bases from V and 4 bases from J, with 12 bases between. The CDR3 is made up of 12 amino acids. The CDR3 DNA reads as TGTGCCAGCTCTCGCGGGGATTACGAGCAGTACTTC. Its protein product is CASSRGDYEQYF. Variable domain in full (rest from reference TRBV28 and TRBJ2-7): DVKVTQSSRYLVKRTGEKVFLECVQDMDHENMFWYRQDPGLGLRLIYFSYDVKMKEKGDIPEGYSVSREKKERFSLILESASTNQTSMYLCASSRGDYEQYFGPGTRLTVT.

The J gene is TRBJ2-7, the V gene TRBV5-4, with TRBD2 matching 9 bases. CDR3 length equals 14 residues. Germline CDR1 reads SGHNT; CDR2 reads YYREEE (reference sequence). V shed 4 bases, J shed 12 bases, and the junction held 14 bases outside the gene matches. This CDR3 is CASSPPTPGLAPYF. In DNA form, the CDR3 reads TGTGCCAGCAGCCCCCCTACTCCGGGACTAGCACCGTACTTC.

This clone has more than one count but fewer than ten. The chain recombines TRBV28 with TRBJ2-1, with 10 bases lining up with TRBD1. Per the germline V gene, CDR1 is MDHEN and CDR2 is SYDVKM. With 7 bases clipped from V and 8 bases from J, the junction kept 11 bases outside the gene matches. The CDR3 covers 15 residues. CDR3 region: CASTADRGGFDEQFF. For the CDR3, the DNA is TGTGCCAGCACCGCGGACAGGGGGGGTTTTGATGAGCAGTTCTTC.

The chain is built from TRBV7-2 and TRBJ2-3; D perhaps matches TRBD2 (7 bases). V shed 3 bases and J shed 2 bases, with 18 bases lying between them. CDR3 length: 17 amino acids. Germline V gives CDR1 SGHTA, CDR2 FQGNSA. The CDR3 DNA sequence: TGTGCCAGCAGCTTCACCCGTCGGGGGGCGCTCACAGATACGCAGTATTTT. Protein sequence: CASSFTRRGALTDTQYF.

This chain connects TRBV18 to TRBJ2-1; 9 positions agree with TRBD2. This CDR3 has 15 residues. The V segment lost 5 bases and the J segment 8 bases; nucleotides outside the gene matches: 10. Per the germline V gene, CDR1 is KGHSH and CDR2 is LQKENI. Here the CDR3 reads CASSGLAGARDEQFF. As DNA, the CDR3 is TGTGCCAGCTCAGGATTAGCGGGAGCCCGGGATGAGCAGTTCTTC.

This clone came up once. The CDR3 DNA sequence: TGTGCCACCAGCAGAGATACCGGACAGGGCAACACTGAAGCTTTCTTT. Its protein is CATSRDTGQGNTEAFF. V is TRBV15 and J is TRBJ1-1; 8 positions match TRBD1. The CDR3 length is 16 residues. CDR1 and CDR2 (germline): LNHNV, YYDKDF (reference sequence). V shed 0 bases, J shed 2 bases, and the junction held 5 bases outside the gene matches.